Listed below are T cell receptor beta chains from one sample, sequenced in a study of control samples from healthy donors and cancer patients. Method: immunoSEQ multiplex PCR; TCRdb's copy keeps in-frame clones and lacks some. The data show some 67,000 clones, more than 75% seen once. Sequencing used PBMCs. Source of these receptors: a woman aged 50 to 65 with head and neck cancer. CDR3s include the opening cysteine and the closing phenylalanine or tryptophan. The D gene is left open where the match is weak. The size field is filled for only some rows; it gives once, few, many or a size class.

J,V,D,size,DNA,CDR3
TRBJ2-6,TRBV27,-,-,TGTGCCAGCAGCCTTGTCTCTGGGGCCAACGTCCTGACTTTC,CASSLVSGANVLTF
TRBJ1-2,TRBV28,TRBD1,few,TGTGCCAGCAGTTTCAACGACAGGGTAAACTATGGCTACACCTTC,CASSFNDRVNYGYTF
TRBJ1-1,TRBV18,-,-,TGTGCCAGCTCACCAGGGAACACTGAAGCTTTCTTT,CASSPGNTEAFF
TRBJ2-5,TRBV28,TRBD1,-,TGTGCCACCCGGGGAACAGGGGGCGGAGAGACCCAGTACTTC,CATRGTGGGETQYF
TRBJ2-3,TRBV5-6,-,-,TGTGCCAGCAGCTTGGGAAGGGGAACAGATACGCAGTATTTT,CASSLGRGTDTQYF
TRBJ2-7,TRBV5-1,TRBD2,once,TGCGCCAGCAGCTTGGGGACTAGCGGGGCCTACGAGCAGTACTTC,CASSLGTSGAYEQYF
TRBJ2-2,TRBV28,TRBD2,-,TGTGCCAGCAGTTTATTAGGCGGGGGGAACACCGGGGAGCTGTTTTTT,CASSLLGGGNTGELFF
TRBJ1-2,TRBV28,TRBD1,-,TGTGCCAGCAGTCCAACACAGGGGAATGGCTACACCTTC,CASSPTQGNGYTF
TRBJ1-5,TRBV2,-,-,TGTGCCAGCAGTGCTCAGGGATTAAGCAATCAGCCCCAGCATTTT,CASSAQGLSNQPQHF
TRBJ1-1,TRBV19,TRBD1,-,TGTGCCAGTTCCCCAGGCCGACAGGGTTTTAAATTGAACACTGAAGCTTTCTTT,CASSPGRQGFKLNTEAFF
TRBJ1-1,TRBV23-1,-,-,TGCGCAGGAGGATTTGGGCCAAGCCACACTGAAGCTTTCTTT,CAGGFGPSHTEAFF
TRBJ1-1,TRBV28,-,-,TGTGCCAGCTTCGCTCGGACAACTGAAGCTTTCTTT,CASFARTTEAFF
TRBJ2-1,TRBV30,TRBD1,-,TGTGCCTGGTCCGGGACAGGGGTCTACAATGAGCAGTTCTTC,CAWSGTGVYNEQFF
TRBJ1-1,TRBV6-5,-,few,TGTGCCAGCAGGGGCAGGGGTAGGGCGGACACTGAAGCTTTCTTT,CASRGRGRADTEAFF
TRBJ2-5,TRBV2,-,-,TGTGCCAGCAGTGAGCAGGGGCGAGGAGAGACCCAGTACTTC,CASSEQGRGETQYF
TRBJ1-3,TRBV19,TRBD1,few,TGTGCCAGTACCCTCAAGCCGACAGGGGAGGCGTTTGGAAACACCATATATTTT,CASTLKPTGEAFGNTIYF
TRBJ1-1,TRBV27,TRBD1,-,TGTGCCAGCAGTCGCAGGGGGGGGAACACTGAAGCTTTCTTT,CASSRRGGNTEAFF
TRBJ2-3,TRBV6-1,-,-,TGTGCCAGCAGTGAAAGGGGCGCCTGGGTGGATACGCAGTATTTT,CASSERGAWVDTQYF
TRBJ2-3,TRBV27,TRBD1,-,TGTGCCAGCAGATGGACAGGGGAAGATACGCAGTATTTT,CASRWTGEDTQYF
TRBJ1-5,TRBV20-1,-,-,TGCAGTGCTAGTCAAGGGTCGGGACAGCCCCAGCATTTT,CSASQGSGQPQHF
TRBJ1-3,TRBV29-1,-,-,TGCAGCGTCACCTTCACGAGTTCTAGCTCTGGAAACACCATATATTTT,CSVTFTSSSSGNTIYF
TRBJ2-7,TRBV4-1,TRBD1,-,TGCGCCAGCAGCCAAGGGCCTGGTCAGGGGGCGAGGGAGCAGTACTTC,CASSQGPGQGAREQYF
TRBJ1-1,TRBV4-2,-,-,TGTGCCAGCAGCCAACACAACAGGGTTACTGAAGCTTTCTTT,CASSQHNRVTEAFF
TRBJ1-1,TRBV21-1,-,-,TGTGCCAGCAGCAAACCTCGGGTAGGGCAGGGGGAAGAAGCTTTCTTT,CASSKPRVGQGEEAFF
TRBJ1-6,TRBV9,-,-,TGTGCCAGCAGCGAAGTGGTAGGAGGTGGTTCACCCCTCCACTTT,CASSEVVGGGSPLHF
TRBJ2-7,TRBV6-5,-,-,TGTGCCAGCCTAGTCCCCGGCCCCCCGAGGGAGCAGTACTTC,CASLVPGPPREQYF
TRBJ2-2,TRBV4-1,TRBD2,-,TGCGCCAGCAGCCATGGTAGCGGGGGCGCGAACACCGGGGAGCTGTTTTTT,CASSHGSGGANTGELFF
TRBJ2-1,TRBV3-1/TRBV3-2,TRBD2,-,TGTGCCAGCAGCCGTGGGACTAGCGGGGCATTAAGTGAGCAGTTCTTC,CASSRGTSGALSEQFF
TRBJ1-1,TRBV28,-,-,TGTGCCAGCAGTCCCCCGGGGTCACGAATAGGAGCTTTCTTT,CASSPPGSRIGAFF
TRBJ1-5,TRBV19,TRBD1,-,TGTGCCAGTAGCGGGACAGGGGACGGTCAGCCCCAGCATTTT,CASSGTGDGQPQHF